The rows below give T cell receptor beta chains drawn from one sample of a study of T cells in tumors after PD-1 blockade. Assay used: immunoSEQ multiplex PCR; TCRdb lists only in-frame clones, some missing. Of more than 12,000 clones in the sample, 55% to 75% are singletons; the top ten hold more than 30%. This specimen was tumor tissue, taken after anti-PD-1 treatment. The receptor source for this set is a human donor with cutaneous squamous cell carcinoma. The CDR3 runs from the conserved cysteine through the conserved F or W. The order of the fields is V gene, D gene, J gene, clone size, CDR3 protein, CDR3 DNA. A D gene is named only where the DNA matches it firmly. Clone size is given for some rows only: seen once, a few or many times, or a class if the clone is expanded.

TRBV6-6	TRBD2	TRBJ2-1	.	CASSYSAGGHNEQFF	TGTGCCAGCAGTTATTCCGCGGGAGGCCACAATGAGCAGTTCTTC
TRBV18	TRBD1	TRBJ2-3	.	CASSPRQGADTQYF	TGTGCCAGCTCACCCCGACAGGGGGCAGATACGCAGTATTTT
TRBV24-1	TRBD1	TRBJ2-6	.	CATSGSGGWSGANVLTF	TGTGCCACCAGTGGGTCAGGGGGATGGTCTGGGGCCAACGTCCTGACTTTC
TRBV10-1	TRBD2	TRBJ2-7	.	CASRALAGGIPYEQYF	TGCGCCAGCAGGGCTCTAGCGGGAGGGATCCCCTACGAGCAGTACTTC
TRBV3-1/TRBV3-2	.	TRBJ1-1	.	CASSQGVSSSEAFF	TGTGCCAGCAGCCAAGGGGTGAGTTCTTCTGAAGCTTTCTTT
TRBV30	.	TRBJ1-2	.	CAWSAGHTNYGYTF	TGTGCCTGGAGTGCCGGGCATACTAACTATGGCTACACCTTC
TRBV6-6	TRBD1	TRBJ2-1	.	CASRQKRGQGRNEQFF	TGTGCCAGCAGACAAAAACGGGGACAGGGGCGTAATGAGCAGTTCTTC
TRBV7-9	.	TRBJ2-3	.	CASSLGAGTADTQYF	TGTGCCAGCAGCTTAGGGGCGGGAACCGCAGATACGCAGTATTTT
TRBV13	.	TRBJ2-1	.	CASTLNRDNEQFF	TGTGCCAGCACCTTAAACAGGGACAATGAGCAGTTCTTC
TRBV9	TRBD1	TRBJ1-6	.	CASTQGGQGVPLHF	TGTGCCAGCACCCAAGGGGGACAGGGGGTACCCCTCCACTTT
TRBV6-6	TRBD2	TRBJ2-7	.	CASSLLAGTYEQYF	TGTGCCAGCAGCCTACTAGCGGGCACCTACGAGCAGTACTTC
TRBV25-1	TRBD1	TRBJ1-6	.	CASSEDRGTHSPLHF	TGTGCCAGCAGTGAGGACAGGGGAACCCACTCACCCCTCCACTTT
TRBV28	TRBD1	TRBJ1-2	few	CASILRPGQGNYGYTF	TGTGCCAGCATCCTTCGCCCGGGACAGGGTAACTATGGCTACACCTTC
TRBV6-2/TRBV6-3	.	TRBJ1-4	.	CASSYPGAGAKLFF	TGTGCCAGCAGTTACCCCGGAGCCGGGGCGAAACTGTTTTTT
TRBV5-6	.	TRBJ1-2	.	CASSLFYHSGNYGYTF	TGTGCCAGCAGCTTGTTTTACCATTCGGGTAACTATGGCTACACCTTC
TRBV10-2	.	TRBJ1-2	.	CASSDQGIGIVGGYTF	TGCGCCAGCAGTGATCAAGGGATAGGTATCGTTGGTGGCTACACCTTC
TRBV7-8	.	TRBJ1-4	medium-sized	CASSLQSPNEKLFF	TGTGCCAGCAGCTTACAGAGCCCTAATGAAAAACTGTTTTTT
TRBV6-5	.	TRBJ2-5	.	CASSWTSWRQETQYF	TGTGCCAGCAGTTGGACCTCCTGGCGACAAGAGACCCAGTACTTC
TRBV7-9	TRBD2	TRBJ2-2	.	CASSSRTSGRARELFF	TGTGCCAGCAGCTCTAGGACTAGCGGGAGGGCCCGGGAGCTGTTTTTT
TRBV19	.	TRBJ2-7	.	CASSPGYHEQYF	TGTGCCAGTAGTCCGGGATATCACGAGCAGTACTTC
TRBV12-3/TRBV12-4	.	TRBJ1-2	.	CASSSRFGNGYTF	TGTGCCAGCAGTTCCCGGTTCGGGAATGGCTACACCTTC
TRBV4-2	.	TRBJ2-2	.	CASSPVISGELFF	TGTGCCAGCAGCCCTGTTATATCCGGGGAGCTGTTTTTT
TRBV7-6	TRBD1	TRBJ2-1	few	CASSVDRDRGLRDEQFF	TGTGCCAGCAGCGTCGACCGGGACAGGGGCCTAAGGGATGAGCAGTTCTTC
TRBV6-5	TRBD1	TRBJ1-6	.	CASSYGRDRGSPLHF	TGTGCCAGCAGTTACGGCCGGGACAGGGGGTCACCCCTCCACTTT
TRBV10-3	.	TRBJ2-5	.	CAISGQGEVTQYF	TGTGCCATCAGTGGTCAGGGTGAGGTGACCCAGTACTTC
TRBV7-9	.	TRBJ2-3	.	CASSFDALRRGVITDTQYF	TGTGCCAGCAGCTTCGACGCCCTACGCAGGGGCGTCATCACAGATACGCAGTATTTT
TRBV28	.	TRBJ1-1	.	CASSRASNTEAFF	TGTGCCAGCAGCCGTGCATCGAACACTGAAGCTTTCTTT
TRBV28	.	TRBJ1-2	.	CASSLGGSENKRGGYTF	TGTGCCAGCAGTCTGGGGGGTTCAGAGAACAAAAGAGGTGGCTACACCTTC
TRBV20-1	TRBD1	TRBJ2-7	.	CSARRQGEQYF	TGCAGTGCTAGACGACAGGGCGAGCAGTACTTC
TRBV7-2	.	TRBJ2-2	.	CASSPQEGTGELFF	TGTGCCAGCAGCCCCCAGGAGGGCACCGGGGAGCTGTTTTTT
TRBV24-1	.	TRBJ2-1	.	CATSDPRGGVYNEQFF	TGTGCCACCAGTGATCCGAGAGGGGGGGTTTACAATGAGCAGTTCTTC
TRBV3-1/TRBV3-2	.	TRBJ2-7	medium-sized	CASSRTSYEQYF	TGTGCCAGCAGCCGAACCTCCTACGAGCAGTACTTC
TRBV18	TRBD2	TRBJ2-3	.	CASSPRVAGDRTDTQYF	TGTGCCAGCTCACCACGGGTAGCGGGAGACCGCACAGATACGCAGTATTTT
TRBV3-1/TRBV3-2	TRBD2	TRBJ2-7	.	CASSPSGAYEQYF	TGTGCCAGCAGTCCAAGCGGGGCCTACGAGCAGTACTTC
TRBV7-2	.	TRBJ1-2	.	CASSFARGTYGYTF	TGTGCCAGCAGCTTCGCGCGGGGGACCTATGGCTACACCTTC
TRBV30	.	TRBJ2-7	few	CAWTPGRTDEQYF	TGTGCCTGGACCCCGGGACGGACTGACGAGCAGTACTTC
TRBV28	.	TRBJ1-5	.	CASSWFSNQPQHF	TGTGCCAGCTCCTGGTTTAGCAATCAGCCCCAGCATTTT
TRBV11-2	TRBD2	TRBJ2-1	.	CASSGMFSGGPSYNEQFF	TGTGCCAGCAGTGGGATGTTTAGCGGGGGGCCGTCCTACAATGAGCAGTTCTTC
TRBV27	.	TRBJ2-7	.	CASSPGGQHYEQYF	TGTGCCAGCAGTCCCGGGGGACAACATTACGAGCAGTACTTC
TRBV19	TRBD1	TRBJ1-1	.	CASSPWDSRTEAFF	TGTGCCAGTAGTCCTTGGGACAGCCGCACTGAAGCTTTCTTT
TRBV28	.	TRBJ1-1	few	CASSPIQGNTEAFF	TGTGCCAGCAGCCCGATACAGGGGAACACTGAAGCTTTCTTT